This T cell receptor beta chain was identified in a study of cytomegalovirus exposure and HLA in healthy donors. On this clone: Its specificity is unknown.

13 Jbeta primers and 60 Vbeta primers were used for the PCR. Sequencing used immunoSEQ multiplex PCR; TCRdb keeps in-frame clones, though not all of them. The sample shows about 150,000 clones, 65% to 85% of them seen only once. Looked up from germline, CDR1 is MNHEY and CDR2 is SVGAGI. The CDR3 is made up of 15 amino acids. The V and J ends lost 4 bases and 5 bases respectively, with 12 bases between them. Study-wide results and limits: HLA alleles showed associations with 16,951 TCR beta sequences in a later analysis, at a 0.05 false discovery rate. For TCR beta chains, V- and J-gene trimming was later linked to a missense DCLRE1C variant. Presence/absence analyses took donor sequencing depth as roughly uniform.

Sample: PBMCs. The rearrangement links TRBV6-5 to TRBJ1-6; unclear D gene. This sequence was found in a man younger than 35 in good health and CMV-seronegative. In DNA form, the CDR3 reads TGTGCCAGCAGTTCTATCATCGTAAATAATTCACCCCTCCACTTT. Its protein product is CASSSIIVNNSPLHF.